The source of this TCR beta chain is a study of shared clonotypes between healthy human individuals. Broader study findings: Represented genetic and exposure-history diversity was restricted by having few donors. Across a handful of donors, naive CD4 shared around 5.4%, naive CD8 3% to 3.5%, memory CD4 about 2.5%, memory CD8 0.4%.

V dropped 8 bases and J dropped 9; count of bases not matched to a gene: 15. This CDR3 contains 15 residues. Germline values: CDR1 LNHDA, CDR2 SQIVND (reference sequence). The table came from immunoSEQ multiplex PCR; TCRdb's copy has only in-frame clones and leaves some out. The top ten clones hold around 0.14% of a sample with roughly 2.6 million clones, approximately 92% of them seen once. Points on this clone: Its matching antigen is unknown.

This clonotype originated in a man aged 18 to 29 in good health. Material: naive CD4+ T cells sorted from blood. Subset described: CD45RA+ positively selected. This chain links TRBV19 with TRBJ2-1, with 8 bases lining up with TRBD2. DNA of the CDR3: TGTGCCAGTGACGCGGGGGCGGGAGGAGGTAGTGAGCAGTTCTTC. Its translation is CASDAGAGGGSEQFF.